The text below deals with one TCR beta chain. Its antigen is unidentified. This sample was included in a study of identifying expanded T cells in peripheral blood. General observations from the study: Technical replicates showed around 1.1 changed clones; two weeks roughly 15; four weeks 19.

V was clipped by 1 base and J by 0 bases, with 7 bases between them. Per germline, CDR1 SGHTA and CDR2 FQGNSA. This CDR3 has 15 amino acids. TCRdb keeps only in-frame clones here, not all; method: immunoSEQ multiplex PCR. The sample contains 70,000 to 100,000 clones, more than 70% of which appear only once. During the collection period, no donor immune events like infections were recorded. Sample: blood. The clonotype was recovered from a person aged 18 to 75 in good health. This chain uses TRBV7-2 with TRBJ1-5; D call uncertain. Written as DNA, the CDR3 is TGTGCCAGCAGCTTAGACCCGTTTAGCAATCAGCCCCAGCATTTT. As protein: CASSLDPFSNQPQHF.